Listed here are 12 T cell receptor beta chains from one sample, sequenced in a study of T cells after yellow fever vaccination. In TCRdb, the 5' RACE reads were re-called with MiXCR into one record per CDR3 protein. The sample shows about 310,000 distinct CDR3 sequences, about 3.5% of them seen only once. The source was PBMCs, collected on the day of the yellow fever booster vaccination. These receptors were taken from a man between 18 and 29 years old who received the YFV17D yellow fever vaccine.

The table lists this clonotype with a few counts. The V gene is TRBV6-5, the J gene TRBJ1-2; D is possibly TRBD1 (6 bases). Per the germline V gene, CDR1 is MNHEY and CDR2 is SVGAGI. The ends were cut back, 5 bases at V and 5 bases at J, with 12 bases in the middle. This CDR3 has 13 residues. CDR3 sequence (DNA): TGTGCCAGCAGTCCCAGGGGTCGGTATGGCTACACCTTC. Protein sequence: CASSPRGRYGYTF.

Ten or more counts support this clonotype. V is TRBV4-3 and J is TRBJ1-2; D not certain. The germline V gene encodes CDR1 LGHNA and CDR2 YSLEER. CDR3 length: 16 amino acids. V lost 4 bases to trimming and J lost 4 bases, with 19 bases between them. CDR3 DNA sequence: TGCGCCAGCAGCCTCAGCGGCGGAGGCCTAGGCTATGGCTACACCTTC. This sequence encodes CASSLSGGGLGYGYTF.

Ten or more counts support this clonotype. The V and J genes are TRBV20-1 and TRBJ2-5; 7 bases fit TRBD1. The CDR3 is made up of 14 amino acids. The V gene's germline CDR1 is DFQATT and CDR2 SNEGSKA (reference sequence). The V and J ends lost 3 bases and 3 bases, in that order; junction bases with no gene match: 7. CDR3 amino acids: CSASTRDRKETQYF. The CDR3 bases are TGCAGTGCTAGCACGAGGGACAGAAAAGAGACCCAGTACTTC.

The table lists this clonotype with many counts. The chain is built from TRBV3-1 and TRBJ1-6, with D possibly matching TRBD1 (5 bases). Trimming took 3 bases from V and 6 from J, leaving 9 bases between them. The CDR3 consists of 14 residues. Germline CDR1 reads LGHDT; CDR2 reads YNNKEL (reference sequence). CDR3 nucleotides: TGTGCCAGCAGCCACGGGACGGCTAATTCACCCCTCCACTTT. Protein product: CASSHGTANSPLHF.

This clonotype was counted only a few times. The genes are TRBV20-1 and TRBJ1-2; D is uncertain. Germline CDR1 and CDR2: DFQATT and SNEGSKA (reference sequence). There are 15 residues in the CDR3. V dropped 0 bases and J dropped 0 bases, with 11 bases sitting between them. This CDR3 is CSARDRRLANYGYTF. DNA for the CDR3: TGCAGTGCTAGAGATAGGAGGCTTGCTAACTATGGCTACACCTTC.

This clonotype was observed at least ten times. The gene calls are TRBV9 and TRBJ2-5; 10 bases map to TRBD2. The CDR3 consists of 18 residues. CDR1 is SGDLS, CDR2 YYNGEE, per germline. V lost 4 bases to trimming and J lost 5 bases; unmatched junction nucleotides: 17. The CDR3 sequence: CASSSNRGLAPFEETQYF. In DNA, the CDR3 is TGTGCCAGCAGCTCAAATAGGGGACTAGCGCCTTTTGAGGAGACCCAGTACTTC.

This clonotype was recorded many times. This chain uses TRBV5-1 with TRBJ2-1; the match to TRBD2 covers 8 bases. This CDR3 is 14 amino acids long. V was clipped by 3 bases and J by 5 bases; unmatched bases: 4. Germline V gene sequence: CDR1 SGHRS, CDR2 YFSETQ. Here the CDR3 reads CASSSRLANNEQFF. CDR3 sequence (DNA): TGCGCCAGCAGCTCCAGACTAGCGAACAATGAGCAGTTCTTC.

In this sample, this clonotype turned up a few times. This chain uses TRBV3-1 with TRBJ1-1; 8 positions agree with TRBD1. CDR3 size: 13 residues. The germline CDR1 and CDR2 sequences are LGHDT and YNNKEL (reference sequence). Trimming took 4 bases from V and 5 from J; bases not matched to a gene: 3. The CDR3 nucleotides read TGTGCCAGCAGCCCACAGGGGGAGACTGAAGCTTTCTTT. Amino acids: CASSPQGETEAFF.

This clonotype was detected a few times. The J gene is TRBJ1-4, the V gene TRBV4-2; D is possibly TRBD1 (6 bases). This CDR3 contains 17 residues. Trimming took 4 bases from V and 8 from J, leaving 23 bases between them. Germline assignment: CDR1 LGHNA and CDR2 YNFKEQ. The CDR3 DNA reads TGTGCCAGCAGCCCTCCCCTGCCCACAGGGCGGCTAGAAAAACTGTTTTTT. Encoded protein: CASSPPLPTGRLEKLFF.

This clonotype has a count of ten or more. This chain connects TRBV27 to TRBJ2-2; D uncertain. The CDR3 length is 16 residues. The germline V gene has CDR1 MNHEY and CDR2 SMNVEV (reference sequence). V lost 4 bases and J lost 4, with 16 bases in between. The CDR3 sequence is CASSSLTGFGTGELFF. CDR3 nucleotide sequence: TGTGCCAGCAGTTCTCTTACCGGGTTTGGCACCGGGGAGCTGTTTTTT.

Ten or more counts support this clonotype. In nucleotides, the CDR3 is TGCGCCAGCAGCCGACAGGGGCCCCCAACTAATGAAAAACTGTTTTTT. Its protein is CASSRQGPPTNEKLFF. J is TRBJ1-4 and V is TRBV4-1, with 8 bases lining up with TRBD1. CDR3 length: 16 amino acids. Losses at the gene ends were 4 bases for V and 0 bases for J; bases not matched to a gene: 4. Germline CDR1 and CDR2: MGHRA and YSYEKL.

At least ten counts were recorded for this clonotype. J is TRBJ2-1 and V is TRBV11-3; TRBD2 aligns across 8 bases. Trimming took 5 bases from V and 4 from J; bases not matched to a gene: 10. Germline values: CDR1 SGHNT, CDR2 YENEEA. The CDR3 runs to 16 residues. The CDR3 reads CASSANRGGTYNEQFF. The CDR3 nucleotides are TGTGCCAGCAGCGCGAATCGGGGGGGGACGTACAATGAGCAGTTCTTC.